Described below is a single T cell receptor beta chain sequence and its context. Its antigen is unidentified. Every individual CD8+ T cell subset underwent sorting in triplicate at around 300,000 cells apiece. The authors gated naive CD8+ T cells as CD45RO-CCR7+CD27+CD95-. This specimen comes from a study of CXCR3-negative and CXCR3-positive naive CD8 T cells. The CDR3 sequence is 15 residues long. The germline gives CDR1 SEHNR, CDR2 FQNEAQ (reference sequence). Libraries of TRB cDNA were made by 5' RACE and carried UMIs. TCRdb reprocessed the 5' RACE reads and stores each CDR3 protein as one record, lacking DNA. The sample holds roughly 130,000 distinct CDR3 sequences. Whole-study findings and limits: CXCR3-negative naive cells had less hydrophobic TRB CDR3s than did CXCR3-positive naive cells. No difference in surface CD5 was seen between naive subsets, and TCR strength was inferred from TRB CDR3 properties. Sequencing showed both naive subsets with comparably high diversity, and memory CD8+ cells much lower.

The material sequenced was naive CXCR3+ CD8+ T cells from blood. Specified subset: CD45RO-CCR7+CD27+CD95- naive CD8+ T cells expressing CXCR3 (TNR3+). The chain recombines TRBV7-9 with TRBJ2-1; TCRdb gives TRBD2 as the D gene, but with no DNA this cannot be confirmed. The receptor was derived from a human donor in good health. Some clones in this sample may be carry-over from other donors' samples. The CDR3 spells CASSQAAGGPNEQFF.